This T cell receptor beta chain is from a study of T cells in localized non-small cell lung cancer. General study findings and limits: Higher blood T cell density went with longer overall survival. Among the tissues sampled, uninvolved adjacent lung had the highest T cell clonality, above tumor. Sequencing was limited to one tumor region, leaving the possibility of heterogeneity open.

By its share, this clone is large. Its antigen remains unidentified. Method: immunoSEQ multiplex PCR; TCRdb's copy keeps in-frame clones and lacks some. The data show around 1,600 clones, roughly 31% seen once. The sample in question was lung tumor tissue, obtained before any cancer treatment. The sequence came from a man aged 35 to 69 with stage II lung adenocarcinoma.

CDR3 amino acids: CASSFRGTSGSYEQYF. Written as DNA, the CDR3 is TGTGCCAGCAGCTTTAGAGGGACTAGCGGGTCCTACGAGCAGTACTTC. The rearrangement links TRBV11-3 to TRBJ2-7, with 12 bases that match TRBD2. Germline trimming cut 3 bases from V and 1 base from J; bases unmatched to any gene: 4. The CDR3 has 16 amino acids. Looked up from germline, CDR1 is SGHNT and CDR2 is YENEEA.